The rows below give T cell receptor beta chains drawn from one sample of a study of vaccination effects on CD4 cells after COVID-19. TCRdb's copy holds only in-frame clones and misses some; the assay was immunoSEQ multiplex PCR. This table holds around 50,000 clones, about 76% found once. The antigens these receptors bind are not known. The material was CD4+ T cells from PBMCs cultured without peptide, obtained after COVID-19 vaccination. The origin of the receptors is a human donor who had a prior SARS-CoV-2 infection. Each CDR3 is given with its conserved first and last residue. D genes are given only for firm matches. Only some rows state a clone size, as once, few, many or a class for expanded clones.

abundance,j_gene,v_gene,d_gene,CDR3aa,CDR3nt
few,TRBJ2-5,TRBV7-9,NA,CASSLNLGWGQETQYF,TGTGCCAGCAGCTTAAATCTAGGGTGGGGCCAAGAGACCCAGTACTTC
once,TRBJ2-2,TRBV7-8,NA,CASSLAQTTGFINTGELFF,TGTGCCAGCAGCTTAGCGCAGACGACAGGATTTATAAACACCGGGGAGCTGTTTTTT
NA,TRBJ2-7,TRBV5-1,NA,CASSPLGGRNEQYF,TGCGCCAGCAGCCCCCTGGGGGGCCGGAACGAGCAGTACTTC
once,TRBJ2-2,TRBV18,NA,CASSPRGSPNTGELFF,TGTGCCAGCTCACCACGGGGCAGTCCCAACACCGGGGAGCTGTTTTTT
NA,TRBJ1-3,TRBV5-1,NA,CASRGVGGEGNTIYF,TGCGCCAGCAGGGGAGTCGGCGGGGAAGGGAACACCATATATTTT
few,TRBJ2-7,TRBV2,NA,CASRSVGTKQYF,TGTGCCAGCAGGTCGGTCGGGACGAAGCAGTACTTC
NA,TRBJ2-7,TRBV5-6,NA,CASSPFGGVLYF,TGTGCCAGCAGCCCCTTTGGGGGAGTTTTGTACTTC
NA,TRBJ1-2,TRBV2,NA,CASSEFRRNYGYTF,TGTGCCAGCAGTGAATTCCGAAGAAACTATGGCTACACCTTC
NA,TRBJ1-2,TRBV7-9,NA,CASSLQGGYGYTF,TGTGCCAGCAGCTTACAGGGAGGCTATGGCTACACCTTC
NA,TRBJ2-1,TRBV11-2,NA,CASSSRPPLEQFF,TGTGCCAGCAGCTCCCGCCCCCCTTTAGAGCAGTTCTTC
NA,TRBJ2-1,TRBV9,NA,CASSVSAHSYNEQFF,TGTGCCAGCAGCGTTTCAGCCCACTCCTACAATGAGCAGTTCTTC
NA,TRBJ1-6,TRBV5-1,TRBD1,CASSLGTGNSPLHF,TGCGCCAGCAGCTTGGGGACAGGCAATTCACCCCTCCACTTT
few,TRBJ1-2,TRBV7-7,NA,CASSLEGVGTTYGYTF,TGTGCTAGCAGCTTAGAGGGGGTTGGGACAACCTATGGCTACACCTTC
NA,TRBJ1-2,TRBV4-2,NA,CASSGLNYGYTF,TGTGCCAGCAGCGGGCTTAACTATGGCTACACCTTC
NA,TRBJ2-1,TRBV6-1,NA,CASSPTSFEQFF,TGTGCCAGCAGCCCAACTAGTTTTGAGCAGTTCTTC
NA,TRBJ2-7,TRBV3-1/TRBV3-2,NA,CASSHNVLNRPYEQYF,TGTGCCAGCAGCCACAACGTCCTTAACAGGCCATACGAGCAGTACTTC
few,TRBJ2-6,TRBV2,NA,CASRVGTSGANVLTF,TGTGCCAGCAGAGTGGGAACCTCTGGGGCCAACGTCCTGACTTTC
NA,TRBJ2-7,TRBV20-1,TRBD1,CSASSFGTGVGEQYF,TGCAGTGCTAGTAGTTTCGGGACAGGGGTTGGCGAGCAGTACTTC
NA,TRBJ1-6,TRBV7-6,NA,CASSLAGSNNSPLHF,TGTGCCAGCAGCTTAGCGGGCTCAAATAATTCACCCCTCCACTTT
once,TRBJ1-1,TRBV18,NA,CASSPSRGGTEAFF,TGTGCCAGCTCACCATCCAGGGGCGGAACTGAAGCTTTCTTT
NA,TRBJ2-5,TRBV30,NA,CAWSPGPETQYF,TGTGCCTGGAGCCCGGGACCAGAGACCCAGTACTTC
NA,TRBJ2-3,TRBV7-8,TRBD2,CASSLATGRLAGGRSTDTQYF,TGTGCCAGCAGCTTAGCCACGGGGAGGCTAGCGGGGGGGCGCTCCACAGATACGCAGTATTTT
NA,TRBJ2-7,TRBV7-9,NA,CASSFSAGNYEQYF,TGTGCCAGCAGCTTTTCCGCGGGAAACTACGAGCAGTACTTC
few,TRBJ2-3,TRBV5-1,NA,CASSLESTDTQYF,TGCGCCAGCAGCTTGGAAAGCACAGATACGCAGTATTTT
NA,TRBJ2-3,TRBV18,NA,CASSPRRASTDTQYF,TGTGCCAGCTCACCCCGTAGGGCTAGCACAGATACGCAGTATTTT
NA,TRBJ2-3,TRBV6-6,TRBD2,CASSSGLAVSTDTQYF,TGTGCCAGCAGTTCTGGACTAGCGGTCAGCACAGATACGCAGTATTTT
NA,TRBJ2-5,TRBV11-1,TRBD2,CASSRRLAEETQYF,TGTGCCAGCAGCCGGCGGCTAGCGGAAGAGACCCAGTACTTC
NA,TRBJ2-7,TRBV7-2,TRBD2,CASSKVGLAGDSHEQYF,TGTGCCAGCAGCAAAGTCGGACTAGCGGGAGATTCCCACGAGCAGTACTTC
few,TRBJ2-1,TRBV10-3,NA,CAISDGSYNEQFF,TGTGCCATCAGTGACGGATCCTACAATGAGCAGTTCTTC
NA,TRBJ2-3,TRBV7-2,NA,CASSLSGRVTDTQYF,TGTGCCAGCAGCTTATCCGGGCGGGTCACAGATACGCAGTATTTT
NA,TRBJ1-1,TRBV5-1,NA,CASSLFGRTEAFF,TGCGCCAGCAGCCTCTTTGGGAGGACTGAAGCTTTCTTT
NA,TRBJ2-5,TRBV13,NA,CASSLRAGLQETQYF,TGTGCCAGCAGCTTAAGGGCGGGGTTGCAAGAGACCCAGTACTTC
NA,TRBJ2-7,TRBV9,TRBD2,CASSLQGLAGGEQYF,TGTGCCAGCAGCCTACAGGGACTAGCGGGAGGCGAGCAGTACTTC
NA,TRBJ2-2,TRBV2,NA,CASSVGPGELFF,TGTGCCAGCAGTGTCGGCCCCGGGGAGCTGTTTTTT
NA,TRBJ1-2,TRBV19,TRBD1,CASSLIDRGGYTF,TGTGCCAGTAGCCTTATCGACAGGGGTGGCTACACCTTC
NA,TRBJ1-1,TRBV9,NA,CASSEGLSTEAFF,TGTGCCAGCAGCGAGGGTCTTAGCACTGAAGCTTTCTTT
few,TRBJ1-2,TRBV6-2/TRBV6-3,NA,CASSYAGSIYGYTF,TGTGCCAGCAGTTACGCGGGCAGCATATATGGCTACACCTTC
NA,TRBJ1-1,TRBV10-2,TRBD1,CASGGGTGNTEAFF,TGCGCCAGCGGGGGGGGGACAGGGAACACTGAAGCTTTCTTT
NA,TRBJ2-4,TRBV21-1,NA,CASTFEVRGLAKNIQYF,TGTGCCAGCACATTCGAGGTAAGGGGCTTAGCCAAAAACATTCAGTACTTC
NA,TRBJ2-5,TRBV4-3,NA,CASSQEYSQETQYF,TGCGCCAGCAGCCAAGAGTACAGCCAAGAGACCCAGTACTTC
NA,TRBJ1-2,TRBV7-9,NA,CASSSSGYGYTF,TGTGCCAGCAGCTCCAGTGGCTATGGCTACACCTTC
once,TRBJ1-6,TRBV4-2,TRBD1,CASSQDRRQGDNSPLHF,TGTGCCAGCAGCCAAGATCGGCGCCAGGGGGATAATTCACCCCTCCACTTT
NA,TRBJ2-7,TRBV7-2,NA,CASSPGGAFSYEQYF,TGTGCCAGCAGCCCTGGGGGGGCCTTCTCCTACGAGCAGTACTTC
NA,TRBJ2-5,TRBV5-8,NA,CASSLGHGGARETQYF,TGTGCCAGCAGCTTGGGGCATGGGGGGGCCCGAGAGACCCAGTACTTC
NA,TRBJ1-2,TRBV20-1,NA,CSASLGRIGYTF,TGCAGTGCTAGTCTCGGCAGGATTGGCTACACCTTC
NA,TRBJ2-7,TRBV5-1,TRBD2,CASSKQLAGEDEQYF,TGCGCCAGCAGCAAACAACTAGCGGGAGAGGACGAGCAGTACTTC
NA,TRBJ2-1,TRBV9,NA,CASSGLRDSYNEQFF,TGTGCCAGCAGTGGTCTGAGGGACTCCTACAATGAGCAGTTCTTC
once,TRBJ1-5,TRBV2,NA,CASSERGDGSNQPQHF,TGTGCCAGCAGTGAACGAGGGGATGGTAGCAATCAGCCCCAGCATTTT
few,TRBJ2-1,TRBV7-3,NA,CASSAAGDYEQFF,TGTGCCAGCAGCGCCGCAGGGGACTATGAGCAGTTCTTC
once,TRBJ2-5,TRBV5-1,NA,CASSYDRRETQYF,TGCGCCAGCAGCTATGACAGGCGAGAGACCCAGTACTTC
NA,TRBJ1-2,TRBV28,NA,CASSLDGNYGYTF,TGTGCCAGCAGCCTGGACGGAAACTATGGCTACACCTTC
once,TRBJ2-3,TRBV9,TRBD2,CASSAAKRGYTDTQYF,TGTGCCAGCAGCGCGGCAAAGCGGGGGTACACAGATACGCAGTATTTT
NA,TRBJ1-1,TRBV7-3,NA,CASSLRGGMAEAFF,TGTGCCAGCAGCCTAAGGGGTGGGATGGCTGAAGCTTTCTTT
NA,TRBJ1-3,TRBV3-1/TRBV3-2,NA,CASKRGGGNTIYF,TGTGCCAGCAAGAGAGGGGGGGGAAACACCATATATTTT
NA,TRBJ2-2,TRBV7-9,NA,CASSLLADGELFF,TGTGCCAGCAGCTTACTCGCGGACGGGGAGCTGTTTTTT